This entry lists 28 T cell receptor beta chains sequenced from one sample in a study of CD8 T cells in ankylosing spondylitis (dated by TCRdb to 2016 to 2017). Receptors were amplified or captured by 5' RACE. The sequencing machine was an Illumina HiSeq 2500. TCRdb redid the processing of the public reads, applying fastp at Q25 and MiXCR, and retained in-frame beta chains. Rows matching on CDR3 protein sequence are summarized as one entry with the most common DNA and genes. The sample includes about 42,000 distinct CDR3 sequences, with less than 3% observed a single time. Approximately 4.4% of the sample belongs to the ten largest clones. Material for sequencing was blood, either unsorted or a sorted T cell fraction (not recorded which). Receptor source: a male donor with ankylosing spondylitis or in good health (not recorded which).

The table lists this clonotype with many counts. This chain uses TRBV9 with TRBJ2-1; 8 bases map to TRBD2. J gave up 2 bases and V 1 base, and 2 bases lay outside the gene matches. Germline-derived CDR1 and CDR2 are SGDLS and YYNGEE. This CDR3 is built from 15 residues. The CDR3 DNA is TGTGCCAGCAGCGTAATAGCGGGAACCTACAATGAGCAGTTCTTC. This translates into CASSVIAGTYNEQFF.

This clonotype has ten or more counts. This chain uses TRBV9 with TRBJ2-3, with 15 bases fitting TRBD2. The germline CDR1 and CDR2 sequences are SGDLS and YYNGEE. The trim removed 4 bases at V and 4 bases at J, leaving 7 bases unmatched. The CDR3 is made up of 17 amino acids. The CDR3 loop is CASSRGLAGGRADTQYF. In nucleotides, the CDR3 is TGTGCCAGCAGCCGCGGACTAGCGGGAGGGCGTGCAGATACGCAGTATTTT.

In its sample, this clonotype was seen many times. V and J are TRBV9 and TRBJ2-7; TRBD1 aligns across 9 bases. Looked up from germline, CDR1 is SGDLS and CDR2 is YYNGEE. V shed 3 bases and J 7 bases; nucleotides not matched to a gene: 8. This CDR3 region has 14 residues. The CDR3: CASSAQGASEEQYF. CDR3 DNA sequence: TGTGCCAGCAGCGCACAGGGGGCCTCTGAAGAGCAGTACTTC.

This clonotype was counted ten times or more. CDR3 sequence (DNA): TGTGCCAGCAGCGGTAGCGGGTGGTCCTACAATGAGCAGTTCTTC. This codes for CASSGSGWSYNEQFF. The chain couples TRBV9 to TRBJ2-1; 7 positions agree with TRBD2. V was clipped by 3 bases and J by 1 base; unmatched bases: 4. The CDR3 sequence is 15 residues long. Germline lookup yields CDR1 SGDLS and CDR2 YYNGEE.

This clonotype has ten or more counts. The chain joins TRBV9 to TRBJ1-1; D gene ambiguous. This CDR3 spans 13 amino acids. Germline CDR1 is SGDLS and CDR2 is YYNGEE. V was shortened by 4 bases and J by 1 base, with 8 bases between the two germline ends. This CDR3 reads CASSTSPNTEAFF. The CDR3 DNA reads TGTGCCAGCAGCACATCGCCGAACACTGAAGCTTTCTTT.

This clonotype came up many times. The chain joins TRBV23-1 to TRBJ2-7; D call uncertain. TRBV23-1 is labeled an ORF, and its function is uncertain. This CDR3 comprises 11 residues. Trimming took 0 bases from V and 7 from J, leaving 4 bases between them. The CDR3 sequence: CASSQSREQYF. The CDR3 DNA is TGCGCCAGCAGTCAATCTAGAGAGCAGTACTTC.

The table lists this clonotype with many counts. The rearrangement links TRBV9 to TRBJ2-1; 7 bases align to TRBD2. This CDR3 has 18 amino acids. The junction had 9 bases not matched to a gene; V was cut back by 0 bases and J by 0 bases. CDR1 and CDR2 from the germline V gene are SGDLS and YYNGEE. This chain's CDR3 is CASSVGGGSGSSYNEQFF. Here the CDR3 DNA reads TGTGCCAGCAGCGTAGGGGGGGGAAGCGGGTCCTCCTACAATGAGCAGTTCTTC. Supplemented by reference TRBV9 and TRBJ2-1, the full variable domain reads DSGVTQTPKHLITATGQRVTLRCSPRSGDLSVYWYQQSLDQGLQFLIQYYNGEERAKGNILERFSAQQFPDLHSELNLSSLELGDSALYFCASSVGGGSGSSYNEQFFGPGTRLTVL.

This clonotype was counted ten times or more. This chain links TRBV9 with TRBJ2-1; 11 bases agree with TRBD2. This CDR3 is built from 17 residues. The V gene's germline CDR1 is SGDLS and CDR2 YYNGEE. V was clipped by 3 bases and J by 2 bases; unmatched bases: 7. Here the CDR3 DNA reads TGTGCCAGCAGCGCTCCCGGGGGACTAGCGGCCTACAATGAGCAGTTCTTC. Translated: CASSAPGGLAAYNEQFF.

The chain uses TRBV9 and TRBJ2-2; D is unclear. The V gene's germline CDR1 is SGDLS and CDR2 YYNGEE. This CDR3 region has 15 residues. Trimming took 0 bases from V and 4 from J, leaving 10 bases between them. CDR3 nucleotides: TGTGCCAGCAGCGTAGATGGGCCGGGCACCGGGGAGCTGTTTTTT. Translating gives CASSVDGPGTGELFF.

This clonotype came up many times. The chain recombines TRBV9 with TRBJ2-3; tentatively, D is TRBD2 (5 bases). V was clipped by 0 bases and J by 5 bases, with 7 bases between them. Per germline, CDR1 SGDLS and CDR2 YYNGEE. This CDR3 region has 13 residues. CDR3 amino acids: CASSVETIDTQYF. The CDR3 bases are TGTGCCAGCAGCGTAGAGACTATAGATACGCAGTATTTT.

Ten or more counts support this clonotype. The chain uses TRBV9 and TRBJ2-3; D is ambiguous. CDR3 size: 14 residues. Germline values: CDR1 SGDLS, CDR2 YYNGEE. V dropped 3 bases and J dropped 2 bases, with 10 bases sitting between them. The CDR3 loop is CASSADEVTDTQYF. The DNA for the CDR3 is TGTGCCAGCAGCGCGGACGAGGTCACAGATACGCAGTATTTT.

This clonotype was counted many times. The chain is built from TRBV9 and TRBJ2-4, with D perhaps given as TRBD1 or TRBD2 (5 bases each). Germline values: CDR1 SGDLS, CDR2 YYNGEE. Trimming removed 2 bases at V and 8 bases at J, with 11 bases between. The CDR3 sequence is 13 residues long. The CDR3 DNA reads as TGTGCCAGCAGCGTGGGGACCGAGCACATTCAGTACTTC. Residues: CASSVGTEHIQYF.

Many counts were recorded for this clonotype. The CDR3 DNA reads TGTGCCAGCAGCGTCGAGGGGGGGAAGGGGCCCCAGCATTTT. Translated: CASSVEGGKGPQHF. The genes are TRBV9 and TRBJ1-5, with D maybe TRBD1 (6 bases). Looked up from germline, CDR1 is SGDLS and CDR2 is YYNGEE. V was cut by 2 bases and J by 9 bases, with 15 bases left in between. The CDR3 extends over 14 amino acids.

Many counts were recorded for this clonotype. This chain joins TRBV9 and TRBJ2-3; 9 bases are a match to TRBD2. Trimming at V came to 3 bases and at J to 4 bases, leaving 9 bases not matched to a gene. The CDR3 sequence is 16 residues long. The germline CDR1 and CDR2 sequences are SGDLS and YYNGEE. Here the CDR3 DNA reads TGTGCCAGCAGCGCCCTCGGGGGACTAGCACCAGATACGCAGTATTTT. Translation gives CASSALGGLAPDTQYF.

This clonotype was counted at least ten times. The chain is built from TRBV9 and TRBJ1-1; the D is unclear. CDR1 SGDLS and CDR2 YYNGEE come from the germline V gene. The CDR3 is made up of 15 amino acids. V gave up 4 bases and J gave up 3 bases, with 16 bases separating them. CDR3 residues: CASSLDGEADTEAFF. As DNA, the CDR3 is TGTGCCAGCAGCCTGGATGGGGAAGCGGACACTGAAGCTTTCTTT.

This clonotype was detected ten times or more. The chain uses TRBV9 and TRBJ2-3, with D possibly being TRBD2 (6 bases). V shed 7 bases and J shed 1 base, with 7 bases lying between them. The germline gives CDR1 SGDLS, CDR2 YYNGEE. The CDR3 loop spans 12 amino acids. CDR3 in amino acids: CASERGTDTQYF. The CDR3 DNA follows: TGTGCCAGCGAGCGGGGCACAGATACGCAGTATTTT.

The rearrangement uses TRBV9 and TRBJ2-7; D is perhaps TRBD2 (5 bases). This CDR3 has 14 amino acids. The V and J ends lost 4 bases and 5 bases respectively, with 16 bases between them. Germline CDR1 reads SGDLS; CDR2 reads YYNGEE. This CDR3 is CASSRAGSTDEQYF. DNA of the CDR3: TGTGCCAGCAGCCGTGCGGGCTCTACCGACGAGCAGTACTTC.

This clonotype was seen ten or more times. The chain employs TRBV9 and TRBJ2-7, with 12 bases aligning to TRBD1. Germline lookup yields CDR1 SGDLS and CDR2 YYNGEE. With 2 bases clipped from V and 2 bases from J, the junction kept 2 bases outside the gene matches. The CDR3 covers 15 residues. This CDR3 reads CASSVGQGAPYEQYF. As DNA, the CDR3 is TGTGCCAGCAGCGTGGGACAGGGGGCACCCTACGAGCAGTACTTC.

The V gene is TRBV9, the J gene TRBJ2-1; tentatively, D is TRBD1 (6 bases). CDR1 is SGDLS and CDR2 is YYNGEE in the germline V gene. The V gene lost 3 bases and the J gene lost 9 bases, with 16 bases spanning the gap. The CDR3 is 14 residues long. CDR3: CASSASPMGAEQFF. As DNA, the CDR3 is TGTGCCAGCAGCGCATCACCTATGGGGGCTGAGCAGTTCTTC.

This clonotype appeared many times. The chain combines TRBV9 with TRBJ2-2; no definite D call. Per the germline V gene, CDR1 is SGDLS and CDR2 is YYNGEE. The V gene lost 3 bases and the J gene lost 7 bases, with 13 bases spanning the gap. This CDR3 has 14 amino acids. The CDR3 protein is CASSEKNVGGELFF. CDR3 sequence (DNA): TGTGCCAGCAGCGAAAAAAATGTTGGCGGGGAGCTGTTTTTT.

The table lists this clonotype with many counts. The chain has TRBV9 and TRBJ2-5; TRBD2 agrees at 9 bases. Trimming cost V 4 bases and J 4 bases; bases outside gene matches: 8. Germline V gene lookup returns CDR1 SGDLS and CDR2 YYNGEE. The CDR3 loop spans 15 amino acids. The CDR3 DNA reads TGTGCCAGCAGCCCCGCGGGAGGGCTTGGAGAGACCCAGTACTTC. This encodes CASSPAGGLGETQYF.

This clonotype was observed many times. The chain uses TRBV9 and TRBJ2-1, with D unclear. V was pared by 0 bases and J by 8 bases, with 6 bases between. CDR3 length: 12 amino acids. Germline CDR1 SGDLS, CDR2 YYNGEE. DNA for the CDR3: TGTGCCAGCAGCGTAGCTCTGGATGAGCAGTTCTTC. It is translated as CASSVALDEQFF.

In its sample, this clonotype was seen many times. The V and J genes are TRBV9 and TRBJ2-1; 9 bases agree with TRBD2. Per the germline V gene, CDR1 is SGDLS and CDR2 is YYNGEE. V dropped 3 bases and J dropped 15; count of bases not matched to a gene: 10. The CDR3 covers 13 residues. CDR3 protein: CASSGLPGLATFF. In DNA, the CDR3 is TGTGCCAGCAGCGGCTTGCCGGGACTAGCAACGTTCTTC.

This clonotype was picked up many times. This sequence joins TRBV9 and TRBJ2-3; D ambiguous. V gave up 2 bases and J gave up 2 bases, with 6 bases separating them. Germline CDR1 SGDLS, CDR2 YYNGEE. The length of the CDR3 is 13 residues. CDR3: CASSVPYTDTQYF. CDR3 bases: TGTGCCAGCAGCGTGCCTTACACAGATACGCAGTATTTT.

This clonotype appeared many times. The chain links TRBV9 to TRBJ1-2; D call uncertain. Trimming took 3 bases from V and 2 from J, leaving 8 bases between them. The V gene's germline CDR1 is SGDLS and CDR2 YYNGEE. The CDR3 covers 13 residues. For the CDR3, the DNA is TGTGCCAGCAGCGCCTATTTCAACTATGGCTACACCTTC. It translates to CASSAYFNYGYTF.

The gene calls are TRBV9 and TRBJ2-3; D might be TRBD2 (7 bases). The CDR3 is made up of 15 amino acids. The V gene's germline CDR1 is SGDLS and CDR2 YYNGEE. V was cut by 1 base and J by 6 bases, with 15 bases left in between. CDR3 sequence reads: CASSVNVGGGDTQYF. The CDR3 nucleotides read TGTGCCAGCAGCGTAAATGTGGGAGGGGGGGATACGCAGTATTTT. Combining the CDR3 with reference TRBV9 and TRBJ2-3 gives the whole variable domain DSGVTQTPKHLITATGQRVTLRCSPRSGDLSVYWYQQSLDQGLQFLIQYYNGEERAKGNILERFSAQQFPDLHSELNLSSLELGDSALYFCASSVNVGGGDTQYFGPGTRLTVL.

This clonotype was seen a few times. The chain couples TRBV9 to TRBJ2-4; 16 positions match TRBD2. CDR3 length: 19 amino acids. Germline lookup yields CDR1 SGDLS and CDR2 YYNGEE. V dropped 3 bases and J dropped 1; count of bases not matched to a gene: 7. Written as DNA, the CDR3 is TGTGCCAGCAGCGCGGAGGGACTAGCGGGAGGGTTCGCCAAAAACATTCAGTACTTC. Its translation: CASSAEGLAGGFAKNIQYF.

This clonotype was counted at least ten times. This chain connects TRBV25-1 to TRBJ2-7, with a weak D call TRBD1 (6 bases). The V gene's germline CDR1 is MGHDK and CDR2 SYGVNS. V lost 8 bases and J 0 bases, leaving 8 bases between the germline ends. There are 12 residues in the CDR3. CDR3 coding DNA: TGTGCCAGCCCGGACAGCTCCTACGAGCAGTACTTC. Its protein is CASPDSSYEQYF.